This T cell receptor beta chain was profiled in a study of siplizumab effects on memory and regulatory T cells. The study, taken as a whole, reports: Most alloreactive clones went unmapped to unstimulated subsets; only a minor fraction mapped.

Worth noting for this clone: What it recognizes is unknown.

Assay used: immunoSEQ multiplex PCR; TCRdb lists only in-frame clones, some missing. Of tens of thousands of clones listed, 93% are singletons. Sequenced sample: CD8+ T cells sorted from blood. The receptor comes from a human donor in good health.

This CDR3 is CASSEGPGELFF. CDR3 bases: TGTGCCAGCAGCGAGGGGCCCGGGGAGCTGTTTTTT. The gene calls are TRBV9 and TRBJ2-2; maybe TRBD1 (5 bases). The germline V gene encodes CDR1 SGDLS and CDR2 YYNGEE. This CDR3 comprises 12 residues. Trimming stripped 3 bases from V and 6 bases from J, with 6 bases between.